Listed here are 8 T cell receptor beta chains from one sample, sequenced in a study of beta chain features in type 1 diabetes. The entirety of the isolated RNA underwent reverse transcription, so expressed TCRB transcripts were sequenced. Assay used: immunoSEQ multiplex PCR; TCRdb lists only in-frame clones, some missing. The sample lists about 260,000 clones; around 65% were seen once. What was sequenced was naive CD4+ T cells from blood. The receptors come from a man aged 25 to 40 in good health.

The count of this clone is one. The chain carries TRBV29-1 and TRBJ2-1, with D possibly matching TRBD2 (6 bases). The CDR3 is 13 residues long. Trimming stripped 2 bases from V and 4 bases from J, with 9 bases between. Germline CDR1 SQVTM, CDR2 ANQGSEA. The CDR3 DNA reads as TGCAGCGTTGAATCAGGACTATACAATGAGCAGTTCTTC. As protein: CSVESGLYNEQFF.

This clone has just a few counts. V usage is TRBV29-1 and J usage is TRBJ2-5; no firm D call. Trimming shortened V by 1 base and J by 4 bases, and 7 bases separated the two germline ends. The CDR3 is made up of 12 amino acids. Germline loops: CDR1 SQVTM, CDR2 ANQGSEA. The CDR3 spells CSVEGHLETQYF. CDR3 nucleotide sequence: TGCAGCGTTGAAGGGCACCTAGAGACCCAGTACTTC.

V and J are TRBV5-6 and TRBJ1-2; 8 bases agree with TRBD1. The trim removed 1 base at V and 5 bases at J, leaving 7 bases unmatched. Germline V gene data show CDR1 as SGHDT and CDR2 as YYEEEE. The CDR3 is made up of 15 amino acids. The CDR3 DNA reads as TGTGCCAGCAGCTTGACAGGACAGGGTAGATATGGCTACACCTTC. It codes for CASSLTGQGRYGYTF.

This chain joins TRBV4-2 and TRBJ1-5; D remains unclear. CDR1 is LGHNA, CDR2 YNFKEQ, per germline. This CDR3 is built from 13 residues. The ends were cut back, 1 base at V and 5 bases at J, with 6 bases in the middle. DNA for the CDR3: TGTGCCAGCAGCCAAGGCGGGGATCAGCCCCAGCATTTT. As protein: CASSQGGDQPQHF.

V usage is TRBV29-1 and J usage is TRBJ2-7; possible D gene TRBD1, 6 bases. Germline CDR1 SQVTM, CDR2 ANQGSEA. Trimming removed 7 bases at V and 4 bases at J, with 17 bases between. CDR3 length: 13 residues. The CDR3, as DNA: TGCAGCGCATCACCCACAGGGTCTTACGAGCAGTACTTC. Its protein is CSASPTGSYEQYF.

Concerning this clone: Other DNA sequences in the same sample also yield this CDR3. V gene TRBV29-1 combines with J gene TRBJ2-3; possible D gene TRBD2, 6 bases. This CDR3 comprises 13 residues. Trimming removed 6 bases from V and 0 bases from J, with 10 bases in between. Germline lookup yields CDR1 SQVTM and CDR2 ANQGSEA. The CDR3 protein is CSVGLLSTDTQYF. For the CDR3, the DNA is TGCAGCGTGGGACTGCTTAGCACAGATACGCAGTATTTT.

The rearrangement links TRBV30 to TRBJ1-1, with D maybe TRBD1 (6 bases). This CDR3 region has 14 residues. Trimming removed 2 bases at V and 1 base at J, with 11 bases between. Germline values: CDR1 GTSNPN, CDR2 SVGIG (reference sequence). The chain's CDR3 is CAWSLADRNTEAFF. In nucleotides, the CDR3 is TGTGCCTGGAGTCTAGCGGACAGGAACACTGAAGCTTTCTTT.

This chain connects TRBV27 to TRBJ2-6; D is uncertain. This CDR3 spans 17 amino acids. Trimming pared 5 bases from V and 0 bases from J, leaving 14 bases between. Germline CDR1 reads MNHEY; CDR2 reads SMNVEV (reference sequence). This CDR3 reads CASSPVAGLSGANVLTF. CDR3 in DNA: TGTGCCAGCAGTCCTGTGGCAGGTCTCTCTGGGGCCAACGTCCTGACTTTC.